Listed below are T cell receptor beta chains from one sample, sequenced in a study of blood T cells in healthy people across ages. TCRdb fed the 5' RACE reads into MiXCR, producing one record per CDR3 protein. This table has some 700,000 distinct CDR3 sequences, about a fifth appearing once. The sequencing input was blood. The receptors shown here come from a man between 65 and 85 years old in good health. CDR3s include the opening cysteine and the closing phenylalanine or tryptophan. Each record gives: CDR3 DNA, CDR3 protein, D gene, V gene, clone size, J gene. The D gene is left open where the match is weak. The size of a clone is reported for some rows only, either as once, few or many, or as a class for expanded clones.

TGTGCCAGCAGCCAAGGACAGGGGGATAGATATGGCTACACCTTC	CASSQGQGDRYGYTF	TRBD1	TRBV3-1	.	TRBJ1-2
TGCGCCAGCAGCTACGGACTAGGGGTCGTCGAGCAGTACTTC	CASSYGLGVVEQYF	TRBD2	TRBV4-1	.	TRBJ2-7
TGCGCCAGCAGCCTGACAGGTGATATCGGCTACACCTTC	CASSLTGDIGYTF	.	TRBV5-1	few	TRBJ1-2
TGTGCCGTCTACCCCCAGGGGGCCTCTGAAAAACTGTTTTTT	CAVYPQGASEKLFF	TRBD1	TRBV30	.	TRBJ1-4
TGCAGTGCTAGAGAGGGCAGGGGGATCAATGAGCAGTTCTTC	CSAREGRGINEQFF	TRBD1	TRBV20-1	few	TRBJ2-1
TGTGCCACCAGTGATTTCGATAGCTCCTACAATGAGCAGTTCTTC	CATSDFDSSYNEQFF	.	TRBV24-1	.	TRBJ2-1
TGCGCCAGCAGCTCCAGCCACCGACTAGCGGGGCACAATGAGCAGTTCTTC	CASSSSHRLAGHNEQFF	TRBD2	TRBV5-1	few	TRBJ2-1
TGTGCCAGCAGTTATAAGGAGGGTACGCAGTATTTT	CASSYKEGTQYF	.	TRBV12-3/TRBV12-4	few	TRBJ2-3
TGTGCCAGCAGCTTCGCAGGGAGTAATGAAAAACTGTTTTTT	CASSFAGSNEKLFF	.	TRBV7-2	few	TRBJ1-4
TGCGCCAGCAGTGAGTTAAGGGGGGCGCAGTCTGGCTACACCTTC	CASSELRGAQSGYTF	.	TRBV10-1	.	TRBJ1-2
TGTGCCAGCAGTCGGAGAGACAGGGACAGCAAAGCTTTCTTT	CASSRRDRDSKAFF	TRBD1	TRBV3-1	.	TRBJ1-1
TGTGCCAGCAGTCCCCGACAGGAGGACGAGCAGTACTTC	CASSPRQEDEQYF	.	TRBV27	few	TRBJ2-7
TGTGCCAGCAGCCAACGGGACAGGGGGTTTTCCGGCTACACCTTC	CASSQRDRGFSGYTF	TRBD1	TRBV5-6	few	TRBJ1-2
TGTGCCATCGGGGCAGGGACTGAAAAACTGTTTTTT	CAIGAGTEKLFF	.	TRBV10-3	.	TRBJ1-4
TGCAGTGCTAGGGCTGACAGACAATTCAAAAACATTCAGTACTTC	CSARADRQFKNIQYF	.	TRBV20-1	few	TRBJ2-4
TGTGCCTGGAGTGCCCAACAGGGGTTCTCCGGGGAGCTGTTTTTT	CAWSAQQGFSGELFF	TRBD1	TRBV30	.	TRBJ2-2
TGTGCCAGCAGCCAAGGGGCAGGGGGCTATGAAAAACTGTTTTTT	CASSQGAGGYEKLFF	TRBD1	TRBV3-1	.	TRBJ1-4
TGTGCCAGCAGCGTAGGAGTGATAGCCAAAAACATTCAGTACTTC	CASSVGVIAKNIQYF	.	TRBV9	.	TRBJ2-4
TGTGCCAGCACTGACCGACAGGGACGCACTGAAGCTTTCTTT	CASTDRQGRTEAFF	TRBD1	TRBV25-1	many	TRBJ1-1
TGTGCCAGCAGTACCTGGACTAGCGAGGGGAATGAGCAGTTCTTC	CASSTWTSEGNEQFF	TRBD2	TRBV12-3/TRBV12-4	few	TRBJ2-1
TGCGCCAGCAGCCGAGAAGCGTCAGATACGCAGTATTTT	CASSREASDTQYF	.	TRBV5-1	.	TRBJ2-3
TGTGCCAGCAGTTCGACCTTCAGGGAGCAGTTCTTC	CASSSTFREQFF	.	TRBV28	few	TRBJ2-1
TGCAGCGTTCATACAGGGATGGAGCTTAAAGCTTTCTTT	CSVHTGMELKAFF	.	TRBV29-1	.	TRBJ1-1
TGCAGCGTTGAGACAGACGGTTACTCCTACGAGCAGTACTTC	CSVETDGYSYEQYF	.	TRBV29-1	.	TRBJ2-7
TGCGCCAGCAGCGAGCGGGCGGGCACCTCCTACAATGAGCAGTTCTTC	CASSERAGTSYNEQFF	.	TRBV5-1	.	TRBJ2-1
TGTGCCAGCAGTTTGACGGGCTCTGGAAACACCATATATTTT	CASSLTGSGNTIYF	.	TRBV12-3/TRBV12-4	many	TRBJ1-3
TGTGCCAGCAGCCAAGGGACAGGGGGCCCCCGGTCACCCCTCCACTTT	CASSQGTGGPRSPLHF	TRBD1	TRBV3-1	.	TRBJ1-6